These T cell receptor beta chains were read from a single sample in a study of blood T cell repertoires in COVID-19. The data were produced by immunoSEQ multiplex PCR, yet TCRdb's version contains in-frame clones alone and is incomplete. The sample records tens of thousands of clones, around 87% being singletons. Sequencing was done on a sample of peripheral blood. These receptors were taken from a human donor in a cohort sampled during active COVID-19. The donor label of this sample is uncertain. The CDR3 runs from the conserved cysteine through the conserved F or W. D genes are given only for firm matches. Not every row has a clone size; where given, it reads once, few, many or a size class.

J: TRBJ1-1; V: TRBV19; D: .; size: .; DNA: TGTGCCAGTACCACCTTACGGACACTGAACACTGAAGCTTTCTTT; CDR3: CASTTLRTLNTEAFF
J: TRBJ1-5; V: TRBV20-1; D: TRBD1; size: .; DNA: TGCAGTGCTAGTATCGGGACAGGGGATCAGCCCCAGCATTTT; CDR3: CSASIGTGDQPQHF
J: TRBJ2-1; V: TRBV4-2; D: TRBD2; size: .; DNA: TGTGCCAGCAGCCAAGAGGTGACTAGCTGGGATGAGCAGTTCTTC; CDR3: CASSQEVTSWDEQFF
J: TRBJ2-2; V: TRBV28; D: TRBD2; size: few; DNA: TGTGCCTGCGGGGGGAACACCGGGGAGCTGTTTTTT; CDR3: CACGGNTGELFF
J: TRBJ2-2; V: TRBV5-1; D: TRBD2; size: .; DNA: TGCGCCAGCAGCATTGACGGGAGGGAAAACGGGGAGCTGTTTTTT; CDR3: CASSIDGRENGELFF
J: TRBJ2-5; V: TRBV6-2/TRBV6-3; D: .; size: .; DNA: TGTGCCAGCAGTCGAGCGCGGCAGGGTGGAGAGACCCAGTACTTC; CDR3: CASSRARQGGETQYF
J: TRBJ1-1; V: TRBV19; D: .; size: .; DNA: TGTGCCAGTAGTATCAGGGAGAACACTGAAGCTTTCTTT; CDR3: CASSIRENTEAFF
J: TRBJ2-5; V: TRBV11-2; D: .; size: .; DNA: TGTGCCAGCAGCTTGTGGACGGGGGTTGGTGGGGAGACCCAGTACTTC; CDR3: CASSLWTGVGGETQYF
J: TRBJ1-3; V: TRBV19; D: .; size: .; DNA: TGTGCCAGTAGCCGAGGAGGACAGTCTTACTCTGGAAACACCATATATTTT; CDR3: CASSRGGQSYSGNTIYF
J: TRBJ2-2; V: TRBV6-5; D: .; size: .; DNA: TGTGCCAGCAAGCTACAGGGCGCGGACACCGGGGAGCTGTTTTTT; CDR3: CASKLQGADTGELFF
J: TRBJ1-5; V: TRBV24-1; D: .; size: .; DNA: TGTGCCACCAGTGGGGAGGGGCCCGGCAATCAGCCCCAGCATTTT; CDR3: CATSGEGPGNQPQHF
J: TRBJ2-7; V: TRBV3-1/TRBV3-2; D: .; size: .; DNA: TGTGCCAGCAGCCAAGGATTAGTCTCCGAGCAGTACTTC; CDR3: CASSQGLVSEQYF
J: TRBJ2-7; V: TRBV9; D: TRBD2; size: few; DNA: TGTGCCAGCAGCGTAGGAAGCGGGGGCCTCTACGAGCAGTACTTC; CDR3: CASSVGSGGLYEQYF
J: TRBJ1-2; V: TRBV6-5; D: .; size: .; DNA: TGTGCCAGCAAGGAGGGAAATAATGGCTACACCTTC; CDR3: CASKEGNNGYTF
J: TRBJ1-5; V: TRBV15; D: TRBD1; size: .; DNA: TGTGCCACCAGCACGGACAGGGGATTGGGACAGCCCCAGCATTTT; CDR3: CATSTDRGLGQPQHF
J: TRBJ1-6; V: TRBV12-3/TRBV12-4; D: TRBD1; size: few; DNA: TGTGCCAGAAAACAGGGGCTAAGCTCACCCCTCCACTTT; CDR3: CARKQGLSSPLHF
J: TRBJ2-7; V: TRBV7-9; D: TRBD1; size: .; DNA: TGTGCCAGCAGCCCACAGACAGGGCAGGGCCGCTACGAGCAGTACTTC; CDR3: CASSPQTGQGRYEQYF
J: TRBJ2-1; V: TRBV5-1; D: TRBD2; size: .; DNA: TGCGCCAGCACCCGACTAGCGGGGGTTGTCGATGAGCAGTTCTTC; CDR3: CASTRLAGVVDEQFF
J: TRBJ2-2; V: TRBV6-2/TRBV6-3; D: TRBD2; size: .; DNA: TGTGCCAGCAGTTACCTTAGCGGGGGGCTCGCCGGGGAGCTGTTTTTT; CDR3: CASSYLSGGLAGELFF
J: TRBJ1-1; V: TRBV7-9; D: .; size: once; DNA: TGTGCCAGCAGCCCTCGGAGTGGTGAAGCTTTCTTT; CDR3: CASSPRSGEAFF
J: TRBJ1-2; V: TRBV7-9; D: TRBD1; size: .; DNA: TGTGCCAGCAGCTTGACAGGGGGCGACCCTCGAGGCTACACCTTC; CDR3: CASSLTGGDPRGYTF
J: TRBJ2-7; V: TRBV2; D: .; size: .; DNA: TGTGCCAGCAGGGCTGTCTACGAGCAGTACTTC; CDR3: CASRAVYEQYF
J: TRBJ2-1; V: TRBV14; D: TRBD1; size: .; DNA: TGTGCCAGCAGCCAACAACAGGGACAGAAGTTCTTC; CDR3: CASSQQQGQKFF
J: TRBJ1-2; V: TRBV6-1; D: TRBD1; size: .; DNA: TGTGCCAGCAGTGAAGCAGGGACAGGGAATGGCTACACCTTC; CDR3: CASSEAGTGNGYTF
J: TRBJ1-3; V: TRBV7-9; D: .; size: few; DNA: TGTGCCAGCAGCGCACTTGGAAACACCATATATTTT; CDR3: CASSALGNTIYF
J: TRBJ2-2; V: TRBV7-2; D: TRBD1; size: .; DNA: TGTGCCAGCAGCTACGACAGGGCTGGCGGGGAGCTGTTTTTT; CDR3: CASSYDRAGGELFF
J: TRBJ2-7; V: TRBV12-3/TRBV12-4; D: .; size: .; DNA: TGTGCCAGCAGTTGGACGGGGACCTACGAGCAGTACTTC; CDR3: CASSWTGTYEQYF
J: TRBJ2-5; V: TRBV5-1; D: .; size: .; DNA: TGCGCCAGCAGTTCACAGGGACAAGAGACCCAGTACTTC; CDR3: CASSSQGQETQYF
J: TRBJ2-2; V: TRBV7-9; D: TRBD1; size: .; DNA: TGTGCCAGCACCCCAGGGACAGCAAGCACCGGGGAGCTGTTTTTT; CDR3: CASTPGTASTGELFF
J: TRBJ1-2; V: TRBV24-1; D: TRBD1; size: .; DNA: TGTGCCACCAGTGACCCCGGGACAGTGGATGGCTACACCTTC; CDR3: CATSDPGTVDGYTF
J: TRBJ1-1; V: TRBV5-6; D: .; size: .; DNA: TGTGCCAGCAGCTTGGGGCCACCTGGGGGGGCTTTCTTT; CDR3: CASSLGPPGGAFF
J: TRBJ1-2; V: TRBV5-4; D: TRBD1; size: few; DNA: TGTGCCAGCAGCCCTGGGACAGGAAAGTATGGCTACACCTTC; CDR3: CASSPGTGKYGYTF
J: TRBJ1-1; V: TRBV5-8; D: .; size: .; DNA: TGTGCCAGTCCCCTTTCCCCGACCAGACAGCCGACGAACACTGAAGCTTTCTTT; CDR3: CASPLSPTRQPTNTEAFF
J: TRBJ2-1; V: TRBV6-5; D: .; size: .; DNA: TGTGCCAGCACCCCTAGTGGGGAGAAAGGGGAGCAGTTCTTC; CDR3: CASTPSGEKGEQFF
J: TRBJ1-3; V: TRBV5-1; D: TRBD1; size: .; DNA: TGCGCCAGCAGCACAGGGGGCTCTGGAAACACCATATATTTT; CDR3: CASSTGGSGNTIYF
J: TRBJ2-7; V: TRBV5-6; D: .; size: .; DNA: TGTGCCAGCAGCCGAAGGGGCGAGCAGTACTTC; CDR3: CASSRRGEQYF
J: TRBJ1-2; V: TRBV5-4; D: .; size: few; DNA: TGTGCCAGCAGCTCCGGTCAGGATTTGGTCTATGGCTACACCTTC; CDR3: CASSSGQDLVYGYTF
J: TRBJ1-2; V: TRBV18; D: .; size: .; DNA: TGTGCCAGCTCACCACCGTCGTTAGCTAACTATGGCTACACCTTC; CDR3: CASSPPSLANYGYTF
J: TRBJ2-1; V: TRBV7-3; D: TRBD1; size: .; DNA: TGTGCCAGCAGGCTAGACAGGGGGCTGAGAAATGAGCAGTTCTTC; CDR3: CASRLDRGLRNEQFF
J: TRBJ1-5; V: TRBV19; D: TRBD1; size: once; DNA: TGTGCCAGTACAACGGACAGGGTCCTCAATCAGCCCCAGCATTTT; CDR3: CASTTDRVLNQPQHF
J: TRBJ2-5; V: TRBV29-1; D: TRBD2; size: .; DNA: TGCAGGGCCCTAGGGGGTCTAGCGGGGGGGCATCGAGAAGAGACCCAGTACTTC; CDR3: CRALGGLAGGHREETQYF
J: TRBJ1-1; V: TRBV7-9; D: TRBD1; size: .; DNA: TGTGCCAGCAGCCCCCGGGACAGACGGCGTAACACTGAAGCTTTCTTT; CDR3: CASSPRDRRRNTEAFF
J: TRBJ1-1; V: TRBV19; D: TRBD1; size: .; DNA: TGTGCCAGTAGCCGACAGGGGGCGATACCTGAAGCTTTCTTT; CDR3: CASSRQGAIPEAFF
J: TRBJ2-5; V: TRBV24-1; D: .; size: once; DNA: TGTGCCACCAGTGAGGGCAGTAAAGAGACCCAGTACTTC; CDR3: CATSEGSKETQYF
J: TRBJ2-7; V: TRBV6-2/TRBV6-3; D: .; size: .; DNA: TGTGCCAGCAGTTACTCGAAAGGGAGTAGTCCCTACGAGCAGTACTTC; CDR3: CASSYSKGSSPYEQYF
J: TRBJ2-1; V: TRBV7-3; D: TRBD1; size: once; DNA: TGTGCCAGCAGCGTCGGGACAGCATACAATGAGCAGTTCTTC; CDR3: CASSVGTAYNEQFF
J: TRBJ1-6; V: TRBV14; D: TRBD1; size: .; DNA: TGTGCCAGCAGCTCACAGGGGTTTTATTCACCCCTCCACTTT; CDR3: CASSSQGFYSPLHF
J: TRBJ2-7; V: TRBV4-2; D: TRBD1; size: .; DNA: TGTGCCAGCAGCCAAGGGAGGACAGGGACGAACGAGCAGTACTTC; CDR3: CASSQGRTGTNEQYF
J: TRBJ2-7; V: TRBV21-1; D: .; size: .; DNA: TGTGCCAGCAGCGGACAGGAAGCCTCCTACGAGCAGTACTTC; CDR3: CASSGQEASYEQYF
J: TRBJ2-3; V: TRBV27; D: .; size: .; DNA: TGTGCCAGCAGTTTAGATTATCGGGGAGCAGATACGCAGTATTTT; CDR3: CASSLDYRGADTQYF
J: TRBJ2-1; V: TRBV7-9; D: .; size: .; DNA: TGTGCCAGCAGCTTAGCGCAGGGGGGACCATCTACCAATGAGCAGTTCTTC; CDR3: CASSLAQGGPSTNEQFF
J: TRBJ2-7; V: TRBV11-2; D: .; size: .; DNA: TGTGCCAGCAGCTTAGGGACAGACAGCTCCTACGAGCAGTACTTC; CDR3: CASSLGTDSSYEQYF
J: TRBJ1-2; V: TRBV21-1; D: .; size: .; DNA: TGTGCCAGCACCGGGAGGGTTGGTGGCTACACCTTC; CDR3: CASTGRVGGYTF
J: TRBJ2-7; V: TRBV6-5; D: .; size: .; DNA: TGTGCCAGCAGTTACTACATCGAGCAGTACTTC; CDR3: CASSYYIEQYF
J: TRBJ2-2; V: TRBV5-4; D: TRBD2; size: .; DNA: TGTGCCAGCGGGACTAGCGGGGACACCGGGGAGCTGTTTTTT; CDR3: CASGTSGDTGELFF
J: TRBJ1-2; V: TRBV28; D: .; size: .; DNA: TGTGCCAGCAGTTCCTCGACCAGGGGTGAAGGCTACACCTTC; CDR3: CASSSSTRGEGYTF
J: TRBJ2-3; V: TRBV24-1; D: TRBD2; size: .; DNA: TGTGCCACCAGTGATTTGGGGACTAGCGGTTTCACAGATACGCAGTATTTT; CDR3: CATSDLGTSGFTDTQYF
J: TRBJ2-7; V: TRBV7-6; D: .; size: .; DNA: TGTGCCAGCAGCCCACAGACGGCGTTTGGCGACGAGCAGTACTTC; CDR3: CASSPQTAFGDEQYF
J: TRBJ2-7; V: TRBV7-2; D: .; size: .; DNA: TGTGCCAGCAGCTTAAACCCGACTGGGGGGGAGCAGTACTTC; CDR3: CASSLNPTGGEQYF